This T cell receptor (beta chain) was sequenced for a study of T cell repertoires in cytomegalovirus infection. Each CDR3 protein gets one entry after TCRdb re-called the reads with MiXCR. The sample contains 500,000 to 600,000 distinct CDR3 sequences, approximately 17% of which appear only once. Trimming left V 0 bases short and J 0 bases short, with 3 bases between. This CDR3 comprises 15 residues. Per germline, CDR1 KGHSH and CDR2 LQKENI. This receptor was obtained from a human donor in good health (CMV status not recorded). Some clones in this sample may be carry-over from other donors' samples. The chain couples TRBV18 to TRBJ2-6; D is unclear. Sequenced material: CD8+ T cells from PBMCs. The CDR3 DNA reads as TGTGCCAGCTCACCACCGATCTCTGGGGCCAACGTCCTGACTTTC. Translated: CASSPPISGANVLTF. The whole variable domain, filled in from reference TRBV18 and TRBJ2-6, reads NAGVMQNPRHLVRRRGQEARLRCSPMKGHSHVYWYRQLPEEGLKFMVYLQKENIIDESGMPKERFSAEFPKEGPSILRIQQVVRGDSAAYFCASSPPISGANVLTFGAGSRLTVL.